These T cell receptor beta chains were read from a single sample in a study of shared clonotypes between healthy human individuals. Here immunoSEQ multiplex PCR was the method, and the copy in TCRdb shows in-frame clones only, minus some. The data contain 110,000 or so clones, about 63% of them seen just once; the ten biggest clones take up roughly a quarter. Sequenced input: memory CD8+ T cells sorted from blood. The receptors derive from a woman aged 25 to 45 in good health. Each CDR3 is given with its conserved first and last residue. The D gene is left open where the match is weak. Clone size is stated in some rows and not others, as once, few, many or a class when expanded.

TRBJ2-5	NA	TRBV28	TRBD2	CASSAHLGASGGQETQYF	TGTGCCAGCAGTGCTCATTTGGGGGCTAGCGGGGGCCAAGAGACCCAGTACTTC
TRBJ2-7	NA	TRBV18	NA	CASSPAGPGEQYF	TGTGCCAGCTCACCAGCGGGCCCTGGGGAGCAGTACTTC
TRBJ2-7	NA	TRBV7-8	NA	CASSLGMGASSYEQYF	TGTGCCAGCAGCTTAGGAATGGGTGCGAGCTCCTACGAGCAGTACTTC
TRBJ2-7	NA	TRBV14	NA	CASSQRTVSYEQYF	TGTGCCAGCAGCCAAAGGACGGTCTCCTACGAGCAGTACTTC
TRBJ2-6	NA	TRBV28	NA	CASSYRDGANVLTF	TGTGCCAGCAGTTACAGGGACGGGGCCAACGTCCTGACTTTC
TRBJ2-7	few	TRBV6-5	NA	CASSQGVQYF	TGTGCCAGCAGCCAAGGGGTTCAGTACTTC
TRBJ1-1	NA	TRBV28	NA	CASSLVPVGLIEAFF	TGTGCCAGCAGTCTTGTCCCTGTGGGACTTATTGAAGCTTTCTTT
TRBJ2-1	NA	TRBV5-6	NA	CASSPGWVELVNEQFF	TGTGCCAGCAGCCCGGGGTGGGTGGAGCTTGTCAATGAGCAGTTCTTC
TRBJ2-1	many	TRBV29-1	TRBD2	CSVDSREGRADEQFF	TGCAGCGTTGATAGCCGGGAGGGTCGTGCCGATGAGCAGTTCTTC
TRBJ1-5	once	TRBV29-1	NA	CSVRTLKARQPQHF	TGCAGCGTGCGGACTCTCAAAGCTCGTCAGCCCCAGCATTTT
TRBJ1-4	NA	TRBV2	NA	CASIPLEQGWSEKLFF	TGTGCCAGCATCCCGCTAGAACAGGGATGGAGTGAAAAACTGTTTTTT
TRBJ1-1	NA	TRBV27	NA	CASSFLPTSMNTEAFF	TGTGCCAGCAGTTTCCTACCCACAAGCATGAACACTGAAGCTTTCTTT
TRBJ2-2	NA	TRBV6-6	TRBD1	CARDREDTGELFF	TGTGCCAGGGACAGGGAGGACACCGGGGAGCTGTTTTTT
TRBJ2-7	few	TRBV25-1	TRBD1	CASTNDRGPYEQYF	TGTGCCAGCACCAATGACAGGGGACCCTACGAGCAGTACTTC
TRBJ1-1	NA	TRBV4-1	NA	CASSPHDSFDRLAGNTEAFF	TGCGCCAGCAGCCCACACGACTCCTTCGACAGGCTGGCCGGGAACACTGAAGCTTTCTTT
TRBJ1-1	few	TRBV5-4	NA	CASSFKGGTEAFF	TGTGCCAGCAGCTTCAAGGGGGGAACTGAAGCTTTCTTT
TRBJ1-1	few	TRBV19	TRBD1	CATGQGEISTEAFF	TGTGCCACGGGACAGGGAGAAATCAGCACTGAAGCTTTCTTT
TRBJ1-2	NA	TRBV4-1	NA	CASSQDPRSPTLAYGYTF	TGCGCCAGCAGCCAAGATCCGAGAAGCCCCACCTTAGCCTATGGCTACACCTTC
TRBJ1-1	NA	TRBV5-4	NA	CASSLGAGLGGNTEAFF	TGTGCCAGCAGCTTAGGGGCAGGCCTCGGTGGGAACACTGAAGCTTTCTTT
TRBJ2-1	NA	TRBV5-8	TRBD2	CASSYFRDYFARDIYNEQFF	TGTGCCAGCAGCTATTTCCGGGACTATTTTGCGCGGGATATCTACAATGAGCAGTTCTTC
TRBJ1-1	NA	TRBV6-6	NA	CASSHRLTEAFF	TGTGCCAGCTCCCACAGACTCACTGAAGCTTTCTTT
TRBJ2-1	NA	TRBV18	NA	CASSPPGGPANEQFF	TGTGCCAGCTCACCGCCAGGAGGGCCAGCGAATGAGCAGTTCTTC
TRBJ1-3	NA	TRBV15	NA	CATSRGWGPGNTIYF	TGTGCCACCAGCCGGGGGTGGGGGCCTGGAAACACCATATATTTT
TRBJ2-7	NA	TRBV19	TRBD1	CASSIWTGAYEQYF	TGTGCCAGTAGTATATGGACAGGGGCCTACGAGCAGTACTTC
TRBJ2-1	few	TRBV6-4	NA	CASSDGGNNEQFF	TGTGCCAGCAGTGACGGAGGCAACAATGAGCAGTTCTTC
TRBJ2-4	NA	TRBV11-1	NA	CASSLEGRENIQYF	TGTGCCAGCAGCTTAGAGGGGCGCGAAAACATTCAGTACTTC
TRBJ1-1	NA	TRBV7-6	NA	CASSLGTLRGTEAFF	TGTGCCAGCAGCTTAGGGACCCTTAGAGGCACTGAAGCTTTCTTT
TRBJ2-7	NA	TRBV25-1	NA	CASSAAVVYEQYF	TGTGCCAGCAGTGCGGCCGTGGTTTACGAGCAGTACTTC
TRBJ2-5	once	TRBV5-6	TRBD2	CASSLVPAGAGQETQYF	TGTGCCAGCAGCTTGGTCCCAGCGGGAGCGGGGCAAGAGACCCAGTACTTC
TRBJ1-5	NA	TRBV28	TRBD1	CASSPDRESRPQHF	TGTGCCAGCAGCCCTGACAGGGAATCGCGGCCCCAGCATTTT
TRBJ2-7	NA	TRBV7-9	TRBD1	CASRKGTGVYEQYF	TGTGCCAGCAGGAAGGGGACAGGAGTCTACGAGCAGTACTTC